The 32 T cell receptor beta chains below come from one sample, sequenced in a study of T-cell memory formation after mild COVID-19. TCRdb processed the 5' RACE reads anew with MiXCR; each CDR3 protein has one entry. The data contain about 150,000 distinct CDR3 sequences, roughly 6.2% of them singletons. Specimen: PBMCs or a T cell subset sorted from them (not recorded which). The receptors were gathered from an adult woman who had mild COVID-19 (a few samples of this study predate the infection). Cell type and time point are not known.

This clonotype was counted ten times or more. This chain links TRBV9 with TRBJ2-5, with 7 bases aligning to TRBD2. Germline CDR1 SGDLS, CDR2 YYNGEE. V was clipped by 1 base and J by 5 bases; unmatched bases: 8. The CDR3 sequence is 15 residues long. In DNA form, the CDR3 reads TGTGCCAGCAGCGTATTGGGGGGGAGCTTGGAGACCCAGTACTTC. It encodes CASSVLGGSLETQYF.

There are many counts of this clonotype. This chain links TRBV7-9 with TRBJ2-7; maybe TRBD2 (5 bases). In germline, CDR1 is SEHNR, CDR2 FQNEAQ (reference sequence). Trimming cost V 3 bases and J 7 bases, with 19 bases left between them. The CDR3 totals 15 residues. CDR3 sequence (DNA): TGTGCCAGCAGCTTCGTTCTAGGCGGGTACGAAGAGCAGTACTTC. This encodes CASSFVLGGYEEQYF.

The rearrangement uses TRBV19 and TRBJ2-7, with D possibly TRBD2 on 6 matching bases. V shed 4 bases and J shed 3 bases, with 13 bases lying between them. Germline assignment: CDR1 LNHDA and CDR2 SQIVND (reference sequence). The CDR3 has 14 amino acids. Here the CDR3 reads CASSRRDGYYEQYF. The CDR3 DNA reads as TGTGCCAGTAGTAGGAGGGACGGCTACTACGAGCAGTACTTC. Looking up the rest from reference TRBV19 and TRBJ2-7 gives the full variable domain: DGGITQSPKYLFRKEGQNVTLSCEQNLNHDAMYWYRQDPGQGLRLIYYSQIVNDFQKGDIAEGYSVSREKKESFPLTVTSAQKNPTAFYLCASSRRDGYYEQYFGPGTRLTVT.

CDR3 sequence reads: CSAGGGSGETQYF. For the CDR3, the DNA is TGCAGCGCTGGGGGGGGATCGGGGGAGACCCAGTACTTC. The genes are TRBV29-1 and TRBJ2-5; TRBD2 matches 7 bases. Germline CDR1 is SQVTM and CDR2 is ANQGSEA. V lost 7 bases and J lost 5; bases outside the gene matches: 10. This CDR3 comprises 13 residues.

V and J are TRBV12-3 or TRBV12-4 and TRBJ2-5; either TRBD1 or TRBD2 may fit D (5 bases each). This CDR3 has 13 amino acids. V was cut by 2 bases and J by 2 bases, with 6 bases left in between. The CDR3 DNA sequence: TGTGCCAGCAGTTTATGGGGGCAAGAGACCCAGTACTTC. Its protein is CASSLWGQETQYF.

This clonotype was seen a handful of times. The V gene is TRBV5-1, the J gene TRBJ2-7; 8 positions agree with TRBD2. This CDR3 is 14 amino acids long. The germline V gene encodes CDR1 SGHRS and CDR2 YFSETQ. V was clipped by 4 bases and J by 2 bases; unmatched bases: 5. The CDR3 coding sequence is TGCGCCAGCAGCGGGTCCGGGGGGGCCTACGAGCAGTACTTC. It encodes CASSGSGGAYEQYF.

This clonotype was observed a handful of times. The chain is built from TRBV28 and TRBJ2-2; D is ambiguous. The length of the CDR3 is 13 residues. V was pared by 6 bases and J by 0 bases, with 5 bases between. Germline CDR1 is MDHEN and CDR2 is SYDVKM. DNA of the CDR3: TGTGCCAGCAGACAGTCGAACACCGGGGAGCTGTTTTTT. Residues: CASRQSNTGELFF.

This clonotype was seen a few times. The chain carries TRBV20-1 and TRBJ2-5; D is tentatively TRBD1 or TRBD2 (5 bases each). CDR1 is DFQATT and CDR2 is SNEGSKA in the germline V gene (reference sequence). The length of the CDR3 is 13 residues. Trimming took off 5 bases at V and 3 bases at J, with 13 bases between the two ends. Written as DNA, the CDR3 is TGCAGTGCTCCCGGGACGGATGAAGAGACCCAGTACTTC. This encodes CSAPGTDEETQYF.

This clonotype was picked up many times. V and J are TRBV7-9 and TRBJ2-7, with 7 nucleotides matching TRBD2. CDR1 SEHNR and CDR2 FQNEAQ come from the germline V gene (reference sequence). The V gene end was trimmed by 0 bases and the J gene end by 3 bases; junction bases not matched to a gene: 8. The CDR3 has 16 amino acids. Here the CDR3 reads CASSLAKAGPLYEQYF. The CDR3 DNA follows: TGTGCCAGCAGCTTAGCGAAAGCGGGGCCCCTCTACGAGCAGTACTTC.

This clonotype was found many times. The CDR3 coding sequence is TGTGCCAGCACTTCGTCAGGGGGATCCTACGAGCAGTACTTC. Protein: CASTSSGGSYEQYF. The V and J genes are TRBV27 and TRBJ2-7, with 7 nucleotides matching TRBD1. The germline CDR1 and CDR2 sequences are MNHEY and SMNVEV (reference sequence). After removal of 7 bases from V and 1 base from J, the junction contained 7 bases not matched to a gene. CDR3 length: 14 residues.

The chain employs TRBV13 and TRBJ2-7; a weak D match, TRBD1 (6 bases). Germline assignment: CDR1 PRHDT and CDR2 FYEKMQ (reference sequence). V lost 4 bases and J 6 bases, leaving 22 bases between the germline ends. The CDR3 is 16 amino acids. The DNA for the CDR3 is TGTGCCAGCAGCTCGGGGACACCGTACAGGGTTGGCGAGCAGTACTTC. Protein product: CASSSGTPYRVGEQYF.

The rearrangement links TRBV5-1 to TRBJ1-6; D possibly corresponds to TRBD1 (6 bases). CDR3 length equals 17 residues. CDR1 is SGHRS and CDR2 is YFSETQ in the germline V gene. Trimming took 3 bases from V and 6 from J, leaving 19 bases between them. The CDR3 sequence: CASSSGVLTGSNSPLHF. CDR3 DNA sequence: TGCGCCAGCAGCTCGGGCGTGTTGACAGGCTCTAATTCACCCCTCCACTTT. The variable domain in full, with the rest retrieved from reference TRBV5-1 and TRBJ1-6, is KAGVTQTPRYLIKTRGQQVTLSCSPISGHRSVSWYQQTPGQGLQFLFEYFSETQRNKGNFPGRFSGRQFSNSRSEMNVSTLELGDSALYLCASSSGVLTGSNSPLHFGNGTRLTVT.

This clonotype was recorded at least ten times. The J gene is TRBJ2-3, the V gene TRBV7-9; TRBD2 matches at 11 bases. Germline lookup yields CDR1 SEHNR and CDR2 FQNEAQ (reference sequence). V shed 4 bases, J shed 14 bases, and the junction held 11 bases outside the gene matches. There are 14 residues in the CDR3. This CDR3 is CASSSIAGGLSPYF. The DNA of the CDR3 is TGTGCCAGCAGCTCGATAGCGGGGGGGCTTTCTCCGTATTTT.

This clonotype has a count of ten or more. The J gene is TRBJ1-2, the V gene TRBV28; the D is unclear. The CDR3 contains 10 residues. Trimming took off 3 bases at V and 6 bases at J, with 2 bases between the two ends. CDR1 MDHEN and CDR2 SYDVKM come from the germline V gene. The CDR3 region has the DNA TGTGCCAGCAGTTTTGATGGCTACACCTTC. Translated, it gives CASSFDGYTF.

V gene TRBV18 combines with J gene TRBJ1-2; D is undetermined. The V end lost 3 bases, the J end lost 4 bases, and 9 bases lay between the germline ends. Germline V CDR1 and CDR2: KGHSH, LQKENI. The CDR3 totals 13 residues. The CDR3: CASSPTAAYGYTF. In DNA form, the CDR3 reads TGTGCCAGCTCACCTACAGCGGCCTATGGCTACACCTTC.

This clonotype occurred many times. The chain uses TRBV9 and TRBJ2-7; D is perhaps TRBD2 (7 bases). The CDR3 contains 14 residues. The germline V and J ends were trimmed by 1 base and 3 bases, with 11 bases remaining between them. CDR1 SGDLS and CDR2 YYNGEE come from the germline V gene. For the CDR3, the DNA is TGTGCCAGCAGCGTATCGGGGGGCAGCTACGAGCAGTACTTC. Protein: CASSVSGGSYEQYF.

The rearrangement uses TRBV4-1 and TRBJ2-3; 9 bases line up with TRBD2. The CDR3 covers 19 residues. Trimming cost V 3 bases and J 0 bases; bases outside gene matches: 13. Germline loops: CDR1 MGHRA, CDR2 YSYEKL. The CDR3 is CASSQAIGTSSPSTDTQYF. CDR3 DNA: TGCGCCAGCAGCCAGGCGATTGGGACTAGCTCCCCTAGCACAGATACGCAGTATTTT.

This clonotype was seen ten or more times. This sequence joins TRBV12-3 or TRBV12-4 and TRBJ1-1, with 8 bases aligning to TRBD1. The ends lost 3 bases at V and 0 bases at J; junction bases unmatched: 0. The CDR3 totals 14 residues. This CDR3 reads CASSFRGLNTEAFF. The CDR3 DNA is TGTGCCAGCAGTTTCAGGGGGCTGAACACTGAAGCTTTCTTT.

Many counts were recorded for this clonotype. The chain joins TRBV5-1 to TRBJ2-5, with 7 bases matching TRBD1. CDR3 length: 15 residues. The germline CDR1 and CDR2 sequences are SGHRS and YFSETQ. Trimming at V came to 4 bases and at J to 5 bases, leaving 11 bases not matched to a gene. The CDR3 coding sequence is TGCGCCAGCAGCCCCGGCCAAGGGGGCGGGGAGACCCAGTACTTC. Residues: CASSPGQGGGETQYF. The variable domain in full, with the rest retrieved from reference TRBV5-1 and TRBJ2-5, is KAGVTQTPRYLIKTRGQQVTLSCSPISGHRSVSWYQQTPGQGLQFLFEYFSETQRNKGNFPGRFSGRQFSNSRSEMNVSTLELGDSALYLCASSPGQGGGETQYFGPGTRLLVL.

This clonotype was seen only a few times. The chain uses TRBV18 and TRBJ2-7; TRBD1 matches at 9 bases. CDR3 length: 15 residues. CDR1 and CDR2 from the germline V gene are KGHSH and LQKENI. V shed 3 bases, J shed 5 bases, and the junction held 8 bases outside the gene matches. The CDR3 loop reads CASSPGPGTGNEQYF. The CDR3 region has the DNA TGTGCCAGCTCACCCGGCCCTGGGACAGGGAACGAGCAGTACTTC.

This clonotype has a count of ten or more. The CDR3 coding sequence is TGCAGTGCTAGAAACGCGGGCTGGGATACGCAGTATTTT. Protein product: CSARNAGWDTQYF. The chain is built from TRBV20-1 and TRBJ2-3; D is possibly TRBD2 (5 bases). The germline V and J ends were trimmed by 2 bases and 6 bases, with 12 bases remaining between them. This CDR3 has 13 amino acids. In germline, CDR1 is DFQATT, CDR2 SNEGSKA (reference sequence).

This clonotype occurred many times. The rearrangement joins TRBV12-3 or TRBV12-4 to TRBJ1-1; TRBD1 matches at 10 bases. Trimming took 2 bases from V and 1 from J; bases not matched to a gene: 1. The CDR3 consists of 15 residues. The CDR3, as DNA: TGTGCCAGCAGTTTAAGGACAGGGGGGAACACTGAAGCTTTCTTT. Translated, it gives CASSLRTGGNTEAFF.

Concerning this clonotype itself: Since a much larger clone is just one base distant, this may be a read error. V gene TRBV6-5 combines with J gene TRBJ1-2; TRBD1 might be the D (5 bases). CDR1 is MNHEY and CDR2 is SVGAGI in the germline V gene. Trimming took off 9 bases at V and 4 bases at J, with 18 bases between the two ends. The CDR3 runs 14 residues. The CDR3 DNA sequence: TGTGCCAGAAGACGAAGTTGGGGGGTCTATGGCTACACCTTC. Its protein product is CARRRSWGVYGYTF.

In this sample, this clonotype turned up many times. The rearrangement links TRBV7-3 to TRBJ2-2; TRBD2 agrees at 8 bases. This CDR3 contains 13 residues. Germline V CDR1 and CDR2: SGHTA, FQGTGA. Unmatched junction bases numbered 6, after V lost 4 bases and J lost 11 bases. The CDR3 nucleotides read TGTGCCAGCAGCTCAACTAGCGGCCGAGAGCTGTTTTTT. Its translation: CASSSTSGRELFF.

This clonotype was picked up many times. This chain joins TRBV9 and TRBJ1-3; no firm D call. From germline, CDR1 is SGDLS and CDR2 YYNGEE. V lost 0 bases, J lost 0 bases, and 7 bases lay in between. The CDR3 contains 15 residues. The CDR3 loop reads CASSVAGDSGNTIYF. The CDR3 region has the DNA TGTGCCAGCAGCGTAGCGGGTGACTCTGGAAACACCATATATTTT.

This clonotype has only a few counts. The V and J genes are TRBV20-1 and TRBJ2-1; 7 bases map to TRBD2. V shed 3 bases, J shed 2 bases, and the junction held 10 bases outside the gene matches. CDR3 size: 16 residues. Germline V gene lookup returns CDR1 DFQATT and CDR2 SNEGSKA (reference sequence). CDR3 in DNA: TGCAGTGCTAGGGTCGGTTTAGGACTAGCCTACAATGAGCAGTTCTTC. It encodes CSARVGLGLAYNEQFF.

This clonotype was seen many times. The gene calls are TRBV7-3 and TRBJ2-2; 8 bases map to TRBD2. Trimming took 5 bases from V and 3 from J; bases not matched to a gene: 11. This CDR3 region has 17 residues. Per the germline V gene, CDR1 is SGHTA and CDR2 is FQGTGA. The CDR3 region is CASSRLGVAGYTGELFF. The CDR3 coding sequence is TGTGCCAGCAGCCGACTCGGGGTAGCGGGGTACACCGGGGAGCTGTTTTTT.

This clonotype was counted many times. The junction differs from germline at one of its ends, possibly a read error. The chain uses TRBV20-1 and TRBJ2-1, with D possibly matching TRBD2 (7 bases). Germline loops: CDR1 DFQATT, CDR2 SNEGSKA (reference sequence). The CDR3 has 16 amino acids. Here the CDR3 reads CSARGGATGGLREQFF. The CDR3 DNA is TGCAGTGCCAGAGGGGGGGCTACCGGAGGATTAAGGGAGCAGTTCTTC.

This clonotype was observed many times. V is TRBV12-3 or TRBV12-4 and J is TRBJ2-7; D is ambiguous. The V gene lost 0 bases and the J gene lost 3 bases, with 12 bases spanning the gap. The CDR3 is 15 residues long. CDR3 in DNA: TGTGCCAGCAGTTTAGCCACCCCTAGATACTACGAGCAGTACTTC. It specifies CASSLATPRYYEQYF.

This clonotype was detected only a few times. This chain links TRBV5-4 with TRBJ1-1; TRBD1 is a possible D gene (5 bases). The ends were cut back, 0 bases at V and 2 bases at J, with 11 bases in the middle. The CDR3 consists of 15 residues. CDR1 is SGHNT, CDR2 YYREEE, per germline (reference sequence). As DNA, the CDR3 is TGTGCCAGCAGCTTGGGCGGGACGGCTAACACTGAAGCTTTCTTT. Its translation: CASSLGGTANTEAFF.

This clonotype was seen many times. The chain is built from TRBV6-5 and TRBJ2-7, with 8 bases lining up with TRBD1. Germline-derived CDR1 and CDR2 are MNHEY and SVGAGI. The CDR3 has 15 amino acids. V lost 2 bases and J lost 1; bases outside the gene matches: 4. The CDR3 bases are TGTGCCAGCAGTTACGTCCAGGGGGCGTCCTACGAGCAGTACTTC. This gives the protein CASSYVQGASYEQYF.

This clonotype was found a few times. The chain combines TRBV12-3 or TRBV12-4 with TRBJ1-2, with a tentative D call TRBD1 (6 bases). The CDR3 length is 14 residues. V was pared by 2 bases and J by 0 bases, with 7 bases between. The chain's CDR3 is CASSLRTANYGYTF. The DNA of the CDR3 is TGTGCCAGCAGTTTAAGGACAGCTAACTATGGCTACACCTTC.